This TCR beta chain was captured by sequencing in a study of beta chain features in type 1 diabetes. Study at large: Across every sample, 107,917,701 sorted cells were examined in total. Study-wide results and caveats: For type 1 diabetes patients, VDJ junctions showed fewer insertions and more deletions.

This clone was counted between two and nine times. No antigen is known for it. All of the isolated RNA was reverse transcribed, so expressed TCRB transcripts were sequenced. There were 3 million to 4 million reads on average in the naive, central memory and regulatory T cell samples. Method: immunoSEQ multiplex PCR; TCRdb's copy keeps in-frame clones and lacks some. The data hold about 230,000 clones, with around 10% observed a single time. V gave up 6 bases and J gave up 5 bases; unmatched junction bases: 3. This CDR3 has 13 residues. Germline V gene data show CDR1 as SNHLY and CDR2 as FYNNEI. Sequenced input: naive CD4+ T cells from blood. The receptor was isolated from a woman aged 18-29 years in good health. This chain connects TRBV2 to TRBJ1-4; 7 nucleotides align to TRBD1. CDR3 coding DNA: TGTGCCAGCAGGGGACAGCAAAATGAAAAACTGTTTTTT. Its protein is CASRGQQNEKLFF. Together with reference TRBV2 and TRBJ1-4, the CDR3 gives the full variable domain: EPEVTQTPSHQVTQMGQEVILRCVPISNHLYFYWYRQILGQKVEFLVSFYNNEISEKSEIFDDQFSVERPDGSNFTLKIRSTKLEDSAMYFCASRGQQNEKLFFGSGTQLSVL.